A single sample is the source of the 26 T cell receptor beta chains below, sequenced in a study of T cell responses to AZD1222 COVID-19 vaccine. Profiled with immunoSEQ multiplex PCR; TCRdb holds only in-frame clones, not every one. The sample includes roughly 170,000 clones, 88% of them seen just once. Sequenced material: peripheral blood, taken on day 0 of AZD1222 vaccination. These receptors were collected from an adult in good health.

The chain has TRBV2 and TRBJ2-5, with D maybe TRBD1 (6 bases). The CDR3 is 15 amino acids. Trimming cost V 3 bases and J 0 bases, with 11 bases left between them. Germline CDR1 SNHLY, CDR2 FYNNEI. This CDR3 reads CASSDHRENQETQYF. Written as DNA, the CDR3 is TGTGCCAGCAGTGATCACAGGGAAAACCAAGAGACCCAGTACTTC. The full variable domain, completed using reference TRBV2 and TRBJ2-5, is EPEVTQTPSHQVTQMGQEVILRCVPISNHLYFYWYRQILGQKVEFLVSFYNNEISEKSEIFDDQFSVERPDGSNFTLKIRSTKLEDSAMYFCASSDHRENQETQYFGPGTRLLVL.

This rearrangement joins TRBV7-2 to TRBJ2-3; no clear D. Germline CDR1 SGHTA, CDR2 FQGNSA. This CDR3 is 14 amino acids long. V lost 5 bases, J lost 2 bases, and 11 bases lay in between. CDR3 residues: CASSHPTPTDTQYF. The CDR3 DNA sequence: TGTGCCAGCAGCCACCCGACACCCACAGATACGCAGTATTTT.

The genes are TRBV21-1 and TRBJ1-6. TRBV21-1 is deemed a pseudogene. The CDR3 runs to 17 residues. The CDR3 region has the DNA TGTGCCAGCCGAAAGATACCGGGAAGCTCCTATAATTCACCCCTCCACTTT. It translates to CASRKIPGSSYNSPLHF.

This chain links TRBV5-1 with TRBJ1-3; D may be TRBD1 (5 bases). The CDR3 sequence is 14 residues long. V was pared by 1 base and J by 8 bases, with 13 bases between. The germline gives CDR1 SGHRS, CDR2 YFSETQ. CDR3 DNA sequence: TGCGCCAGCAGCTTGAACGGGGCCGTAGACACCATATATTTT. It codes for CASSLNGAVDTIYF.

The gene calls are TRBV27 and TRBJ1-4; TRBD1 matches 9 bases. Losses at the gene ends were 5 bases for V and 8 bases for J; bases not matched to a gene: 6. CDR3 length: 14 amino acids. The V gene's germline CDR1 is MNHEY and CDR2 SMNVEV (reference sequence). DNA of the CDR3: TGTGCCAGCAGTCCCGGACAGGGGTGGGAAAAACTGTTTTTT. Protein product: CASSPGQGWEKLFF.

The genes are TRBV6-5 and TRBJ1-3, with D possibly TRBD1 on 5 matching bases. In germline, CDR1 is MNHEY, CDR2 SVGAGI. V dropped 10 bases and J dropped 1 base, with 14 bases sitting between them. The CDR3 sequence is 14 residues long. CDR3 in DNA: TGTGCCACCTCGAGGGCAGGGTCTGGAAACACCATATATTTT. Encoded protein: CATSRAGSGNTIYF.

The CDR3: CASSLTETYGYTF. CDR3 bases: TGTGCCAGCAGTTTAACAGAGACCTATGGCTACACCTTC. The V and J genes are TRBV27 and TRBJ1-2, with no clear D. Trimming took 2 bases from V and 4 from J, leaving 8 bases between them. Looked up from germline, CDR1 is MNHEY and CDR2 is SMNVEV (reference sequence). There are 13 residues in the CDR3.

CDR3 coding DNA: TGTGCCTGGAGTGATGGGACAGGGGGAGGAAACACCATATATTTT. It specifies CAWSDGTGGGNTIYF. This chain uses TRBV30 with TRBJ1-3; 11 bases fit TRBD1. The ends lost 1 base at V and 4 bases at J; junction bases unmatched: 3. Germline V gene lookup returns CDR1 GTSNPN and CDR2 SVGIG (reference sequence). The CDR3 is made up of 15 amino acids.

This clone was detected only a few times. The chain links TRBV6-2 or TRBV6-3 to TRBJ1-5, with D maybe TRBD1 (5 bases). V shed 2 bases and J shed 2 bases, with 13 bases lying between them. Looked up from germline, CDR1 is MNHEY and CDR2 is SVGEGT. CDR3 length: 16 amino acids. CDR3 DNA: TGTGCCAGCAGTTACGCAGGGTTGGGAGGCAATCAGCCCCAGCATTTT. This codes for CASSYAGLGGNQPQHF.

The V call is TRBV10-3, the J call TRBJ2-3, with D possibly TRBD1 on 5 matching bases. Trimming took off 1 base at V and 8 bases at J, with 13 bases between the two ends. Germline CDR1 reads ENHRY; CDR2 reads SYGVKD. The CDR3 has 14 residues. In DNA form, the CDR3 reads TGTGCCATCAGTGAGTTGAACATTAGGGGTACGCAGTATTTT. Translating it yields CAISELNIRGTQYF.

The chain recombines TRBV18 with TRBJ1-2, with 10 bases matching TRBD1. The CDR3 sequence is 16 residues long. Germline V gene data show CDR1 as KGHSH and CDR2 as LQKENI. The V segment lost 6 bases and the J segment 4 bases; nucleotides outside the gene matches: 11. CDR3 residues: CASSQGQGNTVYGYTF. Written as DNA, the CDR3 is TGTGCCAGCTCTCAGGGACAGGGGAATACAGTCTATGGCTACACCTTC.

The chain is built from TRBV18 and TRBJ1-1; 9 nucleotides line up with TRBD1. Germline V gene data show CDR1 as KGHSH and CDR2 as LQKENI. V trimming: 3 bases; J trimming: 0 bases; junction bases outside the gene matches: 5. The CDR3 is 16 residues long. Here the CDR3 reads CASSPGQGTMNTEAFF. CDR3 sequence (DNA): TGTGCCAGCTCACCGGGACAGGGAACCATGAACACTGAAGCTTTCTTT.

The chain employs TRBV7-6 and TRBJ2-5; D perhaps matches TRBD2 (6 bases). Per germline, CDR1 SGHVS and CDR2 FNYEAQ. This CDR3 contains 15 residues. With 1 base removed from V and 3 bases from J, the gap between germline ends came to 12 bases. The CDR3 is CASSLVGTAKETQYF. The CDR3 nucleotides read TGTGCCAGCAGCTTAGTCGGGACTGCGAAAGAGACCCAGTACTTC. Using reference TRBV7-6 and TRBJ2-5 for the parts outside the CDR3, the full variable domain is GAGVSQSPRYKVTKRGQDVALRCDPISGHVSLYWYRQALGQGPEFLTYFNYEAQQDKSGLPNDRFSAERPEGSISTLTIQRTEQRDSAMYRCASSLVGTAKETQYFGPGTRLLVL.

The rearrangement joins TRBV6-5 to TRBJ2-5; possibly TRBD1 for D (6 bases). V lost 6 bases to trimming and J lost 4 bases, with 12 bases between them. This CDR3 region has 13 residues. Germline V gene sequence: CDR1 MNHEY, CDR2 SVGAGI. For the CDR3, the DNA is TGTGCCAGCAGAACAGGGTTCGGAGAGACCCAGTACTTC. Translation: CASRTGFGETQYF.

The count of this clone is one. This chain links TRBV5-4 with TRBJ2-3, with D possibly matching TRBD1 (7 bases). Germline assignment: CDR1 SGHNT and CDR2 YYREEE (reference sequence). The CDR3 is made up of 17 amino acids. Trimming cost V 0 bases and J 0 bases, with 14 bases left between them. The CDR3: CASSLDGGTASTDTQYF. CDR3 in DNA: TGTGCCAGCAGCTTGGATGGCGGGACAGCCAGCACAGATACGCAGTATTTT.

V usage is TRBV5-1 and J usage is TRBJ1-1; D may be TRBD1 (5 bases). The V gene's germline CDR1 is SGHRS and CDR2 YFSETQ. V lost 2 bases to trimming and J lost 0 bases, with 8 bases between them. CDR3 length: 14 residues. For the CDR3, the DNA is TGCGCCAGCAGCTTCGAGGGGATGAACACTGAAGCTTTCTTT. Protein: CASSFEGMNTEAFF.

The rearrangement links TRBV9 to TRBJ2-3; 8 positions match TRBD2. V lost 0 bases to trimming and J lost 3 bases; unmatched junction nucleotides: 3. CDR1 and CDR2 from the germline V gene are SGDLS and YYNGEE. This CDR3 has 15 residues. DNA for the CDR3: TGTGCCAGCAGCGTAGCGGGAGGGGGTACAGATACGCAGTATTTT. Its translation is CASSVAGGGTDTQYF. Looking up the rest from reference TRBV9 and TRBJ2-3 gives the full variable domain: DSGVTQTPKHLITATGQRVTLRCSPRSGDLSVYWYQQSLDQGLQFLIQYYNGEERAKGNILERFSAQQFPDLHSELNLSSLELGDSALYFCASSVAGGGTDTQYFGPGTRLTVL.

The rearrangement uses TRBV5-1 and TRBJ2-3, with TRBD2 matching 12 bases. The CDR3 consists of 15 residues. Germline trimming cut 2 bases from V and 6 bases from J; bases unmatched to any gene: 4. In germline, CDR1 is SGHRS, CDR2 YFSETQ. In DNA form, the CDR3 reads TGCGCCAGCAGCTTCACTAGCGGGAGGACCGATACGCAGTATTTT. This gives the protein CASSFTSGRTDTQYF.

The rearrangement joins TRBV28 to TRBJ2-1; 12 bases align to TRBD2. Per the germline V gene, CDR1 is MDHEN and CDR2 is SYDVKM. The CDR3 contains 16 residues. V shed 4 bases, J shed 7 bases, and the junction held 8 bases outside the gene matches. In nucleotides, the CDR3 is TGTGCCAGCAGTTCTAGCGGGAGGGCAATGGGTAATGAGCAGTTCTTC. This codes for CASSSSGRAMGNEQFF. Looking up the rest from reference TRBV28 and TRBJ2-1 gives the full variable domain: DVKVTQSSRYLVKRTGEKVFLECVQDMDHENMFWYRQDPGLGLRLIYFSYDVKMKEKGDIPEGYSVSREKKERFSLILESASTNQTSMYLCASSSSGRAMGNEQFFGPGTRLTVL.

The chain joins TRBV19 to TRBJ1-5; tentatively, D is TRBD1 (5 bases). The CDR3 is 15 residues long. CDR1 is LNHDA, CDR2 SQIVND, per germline (reference sequence). Trimming took off 5 bases at V and 4 bases at J, with 15 bases between the two ends. CDR3 amino acids: CASSSTGTGNQPQHF. DNA of the CDR3: TGTGCCAGTAGTTCGACCGGGACGGGAAATCAGCCCCAGCATTTT.

The V gene is TRBV9, the J gene TRBJ2-3; 8 bases are shared with TRBD2. Germline CDR1 and CDR2: SGDLS and YYNGEE. The CDR3 consists of 16 residues. V shed 0 bases, J shed 6 bases, and the junction held 9 bases outside the gene matches. CDR3 coding DNA: TGTGCCAGCAGCGTAGCGGGGGGGCTAGCAGGGGATACGCAGTATTTT. The encoded protein is CASSVAGGLAGDTQYF.

The chain joins TRBV5-4 to TRBJ2-2, with D maybe TRBD2 (5 bases). V gave up 0 bases and J gave up 5 bases, with 14 bases separating them. This CDR3 spans 16 amino acids. Germline CDR1 is SGHNT and CDR2 is YYREEE (reference sequence). The CDR3 sequence is CASSLGGDRGTGELFF. In nucleotides, the CDR3 is TGTGCCAGCAGCTTGGGAGGCGATCGGGGAACCGGGGAGCTGTTTTTT.

The rearrangement links TRBV7-6 to TRBJ2-7; the match to TRBD1 covers 8 bases. Per germline, CDR1 SGHVS and CDR2 FNYEAQ. The V segment lost 5 bases and the J segment 4 bases; nucleotides outside the gene matches: 13. This CDR3 spans 16 amino acids. DNA of the CDR3: TGTGCCAGCAGCCCTCAGACAGGGGAGGTTTGGTACGAGCAGTACTTC. Amino acid sequence: CASSPQTGEVWYEQYF.

About this clone: Different DNA sequences within this sample yield the same CDR3. The V call is TRBV5-1, the J call TRBJ1-5; D possibly corresponds to TRBD1 (5 bases). The CDR3 covers 14 residues. Deletions cut 0 bases from V and 5 bases from J, with 9 bases between. Germline V gives CDR1 SGHRS, CDR2 YFSETQ. The DNA for the CDR3 is TGCGCCAGCAGCTTGGATGGGGGGGATCAGCCCCAGCATTTT. Residues: CASSLDGGDQPQHF.

The chain couples TRBV6-2 or TRBV6-3 to TRBJ1-2; D remains unclear. This CDR3 contains 16 residues. Germline assignment: CDR1 MNHEY and CDR2 SVGEGT. Trimming removed 4 bases from V and 4 bases from J, with 19 bases in between. The CDR3 DNA reads TGTGCCAGCAGTTCCTGGAACAGAGTAAACAGCTATGGCTACACCTTC. It specifies CASSSWNRVNSYGYTF.

V gene TRBV6-2 or TRBV6-3 combines with J gene TRBJ1-5, with TRBD1 as a possible D gene (6 bases). Germline V gene lookup returns CDR1 MNHEY and CDR2 SVGEGT. Trimming removed 4 bases from V and 4 bases from J, with 11 bases in between. This CDR3 region has 14 residues. This CDR3 reads CASSLQGGNQPQHF. CDR3 sequence (DNA): TGTGCCAGCAGTTTACAGGGAGGGAATCAGCCCCAGCATTTT.